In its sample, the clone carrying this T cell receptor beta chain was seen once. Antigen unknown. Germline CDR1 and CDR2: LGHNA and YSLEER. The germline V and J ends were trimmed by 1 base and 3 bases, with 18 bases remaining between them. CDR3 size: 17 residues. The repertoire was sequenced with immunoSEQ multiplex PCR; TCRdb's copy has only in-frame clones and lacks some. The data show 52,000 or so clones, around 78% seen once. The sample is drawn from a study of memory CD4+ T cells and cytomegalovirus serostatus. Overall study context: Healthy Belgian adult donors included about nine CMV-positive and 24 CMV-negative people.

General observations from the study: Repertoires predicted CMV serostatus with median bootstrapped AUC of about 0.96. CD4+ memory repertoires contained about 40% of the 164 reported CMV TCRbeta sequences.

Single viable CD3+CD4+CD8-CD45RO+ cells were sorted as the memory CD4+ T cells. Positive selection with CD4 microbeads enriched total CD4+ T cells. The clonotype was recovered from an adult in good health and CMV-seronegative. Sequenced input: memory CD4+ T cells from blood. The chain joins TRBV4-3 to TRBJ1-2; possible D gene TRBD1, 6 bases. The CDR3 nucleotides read TGCGCCAGCAGCCAAGCGCTGAACCAGGGGCGGCACTATGGCTACACCTTC. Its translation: CASSQALNQGRHYGYTF.